These 14 T cell receptor beta chains came from one sample sequenced in a study of blood T cell repertoires in COVID-19. Assay: immunoSEQ multiplex PCR; the TCRdb copy retains only in-frame clones and omits some. The sample holds hundreds of thousands of clones; about 82% are singletons and the top ten take over 2%. Sequencing input: PBMCs or T cells enriched from blood (not recorded which). Receptor source: a woman between 50 and 59 years old who had recovered from COVID-19.

This clone appeared a few times. The rearrangement uses TRBV4-2 and TRBJ1-2; no clear D gene. V lost 3 bases and J 3 bases, leaving 11 bases between the germline ends. The CDR3 extends over 14 amino acids. Germline V gene sequence: CDR1 LGHNA, CDR2 YNFKEQ. The CDR3 DNA reads as TGTGCCAGCAGCCAGGGAGGACTGGACTATGGCTACACCTTC. Protein: CASSQGGLDYGYTF.

The chain has TRBV7-8 and TRBJ1-5; 8 nucleotides align to TRBD1. J gave up 2 bases and V 4 bases, and 13 bases lay outside the gene matches. CDR3 length equals 18 residues. CDR1 and CDR2 (germline): SGHVS, FQNEAQ. The CDR3 protein is CASSSKVQGATGNQPQHF. As DNA, the CDR3 is TGTGCCAGCAGCTCCAAGGTGCAGGGGGCAACAGGCAATCAGCCCCAGCATTTT. The full variable domain, its missing parts supplied by reference TRBV7-8 and TRBJ1-5, is GAGVSQSPRYKVAKRGQDVALRCDPISGHVSLFWYQQALGQGPEFLTYFQNEAQLDKSGLPSDRFFAERPEGSVSTLKIQRTQQEDSAVYLCASSSKVQGATGNQPQHFGDGTRLSIL.

The chain carries TRBV14 and TRBJ2-6, with D possibly being TRBD1 (5 bases). V was clipped by 1 base and J by 0 bases, with 10 bases between them. This CDR3 has 17 amino acids. Germline CDR1 reads SGHDN; CDR2 reads FVKESK. The CDR3 here is CASSQVKGFSGANVLTF. CDR3 sequence (DNA): TGTGCCAGCAGCCAAGTTAAGGGGTTCTCTGGGGCCAACGTCCTGACTTTC. The entire variable domain, with the rest obtained from reference TRBV14 and TRBJ2-6, is as follows: EAGVTQFPSHSVIEKGQTVTLRCDPISGHDNLYWYRRVMGKEIKFLLHFVKESKQDESGMPNNRFLAERTGGTYSTLKVQPAELEDSGVYFCASSQVKGFSGANVLTFGAGSRLTVL.

V usage is TRBV12-5 and J usage is TRBJ2-3; 8 nucleotides line up with TRBD2. J gave up 3 bases and V 3 bases, and 5 bases lay outside the gene matches. CDR3 length: 15 residues. The V gene's germline CDR1 is LGHNT and CDR2 FRNRAP. CDR3 amino acids: CASGFRAGVTDTQYF. CDR3 bases: TGTGCTAGTGGTTTTAGAGCGGGAGTGACAGATACGCAGTATTTT.

The chain joins TRBV30 to TRBJ1-5; D is undetermined. CDR1 and CDR2 from the germline V gene are GTSNPN and SVGIG (reference sequence). The germline V and J ends were trimmed by 0 bases and 0 bases, with 6 bases remaining between them. There are 14 residues in the CDR3. CDR3 loop: CAWSVDYSNQPQHF. CDR3 sequence (DNA): TGTGCCTGGAGTGTAGACTATAGCAATCAGCCCCAGCATTTT.

This clone was counted only a few times. This chain uses TRBV7-9 with TRBJ1-2; D call uncertain. V lost 3 bases and J lost 5, with 13 bases in between. The CDR3 sequence is 14 residues long. From germline, CDR1 is SEHNR and CDR2 FQNEAQ (reference sequence). CDR3 nucleotide sequence: TGTGCCAGCAGCTTCTGGGGAGAGTCTTATGGCTACACCTTC. It is translated as CASSFWGESYGYTF.

The CDR3 region has the DNA TGTGCCACCAGCGCCAGAAACAATGAGCAGTTCTTC. Translation gives CATSARNNEQFF. The chain recombines TRBV24-1 with TRBJ2-1; no reliable D call. Germline-derived CDR1 and CDR2 are KGHDR and SFDVKD. Between the trimmed V and J ends, which lost 7 bases and 5 bases, there was a span of 8 bases. The CDR3 contains 12 residues.

The genes are TRBV11-1 and TRBJ2-7; possibly TRBD2 for D (6 bases). The CDR3 runs to 15 residues. Germline lookup yields CDR1 SGHAT and CDR2 FQDESV (reference sequence). V gave up 1 base and J gave up 4 bases, with 14 bases separating them. The CDR3: CASSLGLRDKYEQYF. For the CDR3, the DNA is TGTGCCAGCAGCTTAGGCTTGCGGGATAAATACGAGCAGTACTTC.

The V and J genes are TRBV7-2 and TRBJ2-2, with D perhaps TRBD1 (6 bases). The CDR3 is 15 amino acids. Between the trimmed V and J ends, which lost 3 bases and 1 base, there was a span of 9 bases. The V gene's germline CDR1 is SGHTA and CDR2 FQGNSA. In DNA, the CDR3 is TGTGCCAGCAGCTTTAAGACAGGGAACACCGGGGAGCTGTTTTTT. Translation gives CASSFKTGNTGELFF. Supplemented by reference TRBV7-2 and TRBJ2-2, the full variable domain reads GAGVSQSPSNKVTEKGKDVELRCDPISGHTALYWYRQSLGQGLEFLIYFQGNSAPDKSGLPSDRFSAERTGGSVSTLTIQRTQQEDSAVYLCASSFKTGNTGELFFGEGSRLTVL.

The chain is built from TRBV19 and TRBJ1-6; 11 nucleotides agree with TRBD1. This CDR3 region has 15 residues. V lost 5 bases, J lost 7 bases, and 4 bases stayed unmatched. Germline lookup yields CDR1 LNHDA and CDR2 SQIVND (reference sequence). The CDR3 loop is CASSVGDRGNSPLHF. The DNA of the CDR3 is TGTGCCAGTAGTGTAGGGGACAGGGGGAATTCACCCCTCCACTTT.

This chain's CDR3 is CAISDVWDWTGMNTEAFF. CDR3 nucleotides: TGTGCCATCAGTGATGTCTGGGATTGGACAGGGATGAACACTGAAGCTTTCTTT. V and J are TRBV10-3 and TRBJ1-1; TRBD1 matches at 8 bases. This CDR3 contains 18 residues. The V segment lost 3 bases and the J segment 0 bases; nucleotides outside the gene matches: 12. Germline values: CDR1 ENHRY, CDR2 SYGVKD.

V and J are TRBV5-1 and TRBJ1-6, with 10 nucleotides matching TRBD1. J gave up 6 bases and V 0 bases, and 3 bases lay outside the gene matches. The length of the CDR3 is 16 residues. Germline V gene lookup returns CDR1 SGHRS and CDR2 YFSETQ. The CDR3 spells CASSLGTGGVNSPLHF. DNA for the CDR3: TGCGCCAGCAGCTTGGGGACAGGGGGAGTTAATTCACCCCTCCACTTT.

The V gene is TRBV29-1, the J gene TRBJ2-7; 8 bases fit TRBD1. From germline, CDR1 is SQVTM and CDR2 ANQGSEA. The CDR3 is made up of 12 amino acids. V dropped 7 bases and J dropped 6; count of bases not matched to a gene: 8. The CDR3: CSAYGRGLEQYF. The CDR3 DNA is TGCAGCGCCTATGGCAGGGGGCTCGAGCAGTACTTC.

The rearrangement joins TRBV6-4 to TRBJ2-6; a possible D gene is TRBD1 (5 bases). Germline V lookup: CDR1 MRHNA, CDR2 SNTAGT. The CDR3 totals 15 residues. V was clipped by 2 bases and J by 0 bases, with 5 bases between them. In DNA form, the CDR3 reads TGTGCCAGCAGTGACGGACACTCTGGGGCCAACGTCCTGACTTTC. Amino acid sequence: CASSDGHSGANVLTF.